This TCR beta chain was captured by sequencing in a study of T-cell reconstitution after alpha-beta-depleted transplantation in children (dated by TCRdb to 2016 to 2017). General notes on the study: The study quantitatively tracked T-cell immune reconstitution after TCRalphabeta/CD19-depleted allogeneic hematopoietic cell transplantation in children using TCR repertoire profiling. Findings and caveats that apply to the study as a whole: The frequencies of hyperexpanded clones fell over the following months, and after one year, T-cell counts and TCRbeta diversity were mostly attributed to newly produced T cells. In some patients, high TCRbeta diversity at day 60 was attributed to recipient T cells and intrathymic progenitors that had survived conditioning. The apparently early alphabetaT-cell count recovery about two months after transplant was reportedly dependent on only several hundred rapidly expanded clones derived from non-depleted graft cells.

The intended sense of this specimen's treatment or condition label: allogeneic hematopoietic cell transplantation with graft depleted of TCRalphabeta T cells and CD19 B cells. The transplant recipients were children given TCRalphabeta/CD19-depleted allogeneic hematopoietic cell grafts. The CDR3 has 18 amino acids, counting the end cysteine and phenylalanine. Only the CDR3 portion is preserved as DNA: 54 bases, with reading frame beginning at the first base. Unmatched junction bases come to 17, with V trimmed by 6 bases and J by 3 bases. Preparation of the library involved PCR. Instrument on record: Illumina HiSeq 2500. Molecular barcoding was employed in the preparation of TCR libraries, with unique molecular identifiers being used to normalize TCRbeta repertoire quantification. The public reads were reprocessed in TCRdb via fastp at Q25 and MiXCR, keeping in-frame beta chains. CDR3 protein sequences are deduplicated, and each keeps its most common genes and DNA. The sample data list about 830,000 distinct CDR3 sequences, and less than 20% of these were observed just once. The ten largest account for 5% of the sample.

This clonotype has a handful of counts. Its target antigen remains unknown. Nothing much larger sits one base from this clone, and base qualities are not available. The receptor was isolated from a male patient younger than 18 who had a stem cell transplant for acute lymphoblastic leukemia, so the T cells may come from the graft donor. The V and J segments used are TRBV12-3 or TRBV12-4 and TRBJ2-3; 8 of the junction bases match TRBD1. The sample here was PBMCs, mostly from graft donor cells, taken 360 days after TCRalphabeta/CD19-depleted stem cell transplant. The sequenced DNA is TGTGCCAGCAGCCAGGGACAGGCTGGCCGTTCGGATACAGATACGCAGTATTTT. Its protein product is CASSQGQAGRSDTDTQYF.